This TCR beta chain was captured in a study of control samples from healthy donors and cancer patients. This clone was observed many times. Different DNA sequences within this sample yield the same CDR3. Clones were sequenced by immunoSEQ multiplex PCR, and TCRdb holds only the in-frame ones, with some missing. The repertoire holds 130,000 or so clones, with 90% to 95% as singletons. Source material: blood. The source of this sequence is a man in his forties in good health.

CDR3 coding DNA: TGTGCCACCAGCAGAGATTTAAGGTACGAGCAGTACTTC. Translation gives CATSRDLRYEQYF. The chain is built from TRBV15 and TRBJ2-7; D is ambiguous. CDR1 and CDR2 from the germline V gene are LNHNV and YYDKDF (reference sequence). The CDR3 consists of 13 residues. V was pared by 0 bases and J by 4 bases, with 7 bases between.